This T cell receptor (beta chain) derives from a study of blood T cell repertoires in COVID-19. Study information: Collection of acute and convalescent COVID-19 samples took place in the United States, Italy and Spain. In each case, the material was cDNA or gDNA derived from T cells, B-cell-depleted T cells, or PBMCs.

The CDR3 covers 17 residues. The germline V gene encodes CDR1 LGHNA and CDR2 YSLEER. V lost 1 base and J lost 0; bases outside the gene matches: 6. The authors' processing: Estimates of nucleated cell counts were drawn from the amplification of reference gene primers. Profiling relied on immunoSEQ multiplex PCR, and the TCRdb table lists in-frame clones only, not all of them. V, J and clone size reflect that table, while D and trimming were determined from the DNA. Of about 240,000 clones in the sample, around nine tenths were seen once. The gene calls are TRBV4-3 and TRBJ2-1; 7 bases fit TRBD2. Sequenced sample: peripheral blood. The sequence came from a woman aged 40 to 49 who had recovered from COVID-19. As DNA, the CDR3 is TGCGCCAGCAGCCAAGGCACTAGCGAACTCTCCTACAATGAGCAGTTCTTC. It codes for CASSQGTSELSYNEQFF.